This TCR beta chain derives from a study of blood T cell repertoires in COVID-19. Study background: There were acute and convalescent COVID-19 samples, and they came from the United States, Italy and Spain. From T cells, B-cell-depleted T cells, or PBMCs came the material, which was cDNA or gDNA.

Per the original methods: Reference gene primer amplification gave nucleated cell count estimates. Produced via immunoSEQ multiplex PCR; TCRdb's table is partial and in-frame only. The V and J calls and the clone size are those of that table, but D and trimming were determined from the DNA. Among approximately 180,000 clones listed, 89% were seen once. Germline V CDR1 and CDR2: SQVTM, ANQGSEA. V lost 5 bases, J lost 0 bases, and 13 bases lay in between. CDR3 length equals 14 residues. This clone has just one count. The source is a woman aged 40 to 55 with acute COVID-19. This sequence joins TRBV29-1 and TRBJ1-2; D is possibly TRBD1 (5 bases). The sample taken for sequencing was PBMCs or T cells enriched from blood (not recorded which). The CDR3 spells CSVQGWGANYGYTF. CDR3 in DNA: TGCAGCGTTCAGGGATGGGGTGCTAACTATGGCTACACCTTC.